Sequencing of this T cell receptor (beta chain) was carried out in a study of OX40 agonist ivuxolimab in advanced cancers. The study in broad terms: The costimulatory receptor OX40 (CD134) was targeted by ivuxolimab, a fully human IgG2 agonistic monoclonal antibody. Intravenous ivuxolimab was administered to patients every 2 weeks at six dose levels: 0.01, 0.1, 0.3, 1.5, 3 and 10 mg/kg. Of the 50 to 55 dose-escalation patients, hepatocellular carcinoma was present in some 19, melanoma in approximately 15, renal cell carcinoma in 9 and head and neck cancer in 9. A male proportion of around 81% and a mean age of roughly 58 years, ranging from roughly 23 to 80, were recorded for the dose-escalation cohort. Prior anti-PD-1, anti-PD-L1 or anti-CTLA-4 therapy was permitted, and 40% of dose-escalation patients had received checkpoint inhibitors. Partial responses were achieved by three dose-escalation patients, of whom one had hepatocellular carcinoma and two had cutaneous melanoma. Peripheral TCRbeta sequencing was intended to test whether TCR sequence diversity was altered and clonal T-cell expansion was caused by ivuxolimab. The paper describes the monotherapy dose-escalation part (N ≈ 52 patients) of the phase I trial of ivuxolimab. What the work shows at the level of the full study, not this receptor alone: After ivuxolimab, expanded clones were on average more numerous among CD8+ T cells than among CD4+ T cells. The antigen specificity of the peripheral T cells that underwent clonal expansion was not determined. At doses of 0.1 to 3.0 mg/kg, clonal expansion of both CD4+ and CD8+ blood T cells was observed from baseline to week 6. Partial responders in the 0.1-3.0 mg/kg groups had among the lowest normalized peripheral clonal expansion, especially among CD8+ T cells. Low levels of normalized T-cell clonal expansion were also seen in some patients who did not respond.

To sequence the TCRbeta CDR3 region, genomic DNA was isolated from the sorted cells. The immunoSEQ Assay was used to sequence the TCRbeta CDR3 regions. TCRdb re-hosts the immuneACCESS table, in-frame sequences only. Its copies lack some clones; in the studies checked, an unresolved V gene accounts for under half of them, and the cause for the rest is not known. The sample table shows over 60,000 clones, and over 80% are seen once. The biggest ten clones account for around 1.8% of the sample. Patients with a history of autoimmune disease or receiving systemic immunosuppression were excluded from the trial. Peripheral blood for TCR sequencing was drawn from every dose cohort at baseline, at cycle 4 day 1 and at cycle 7 day 1. The samples were taken from a phase I, first-in-human, multicenter, open-label dose-escalation trial of ivuxolimab. Adults with locally advanced or metastatic melanoma, renal cell carcinoma, hepatocellular carcinoma or head and neck squamous cell carcinoma were enrolled in the trial. Before TCR sequencing, CD4+ T cells and CD8+ T cells from peripheral blood were sorted into separate populations.

Trimming removed 2 bases from V and 3 bases from J, leaving 12 bases between the germline ends. The germline V gene gives CDR1 as SGHDT and CDR2 as YYEEEE. The CDR3 covers 16 residues, taking in both the cysteine and the phenylalanine. The only DNA kept is the CDR3, 48 bases in frame from the first base. Points on this clone: Its antigen remains undetermined. No per-base quality is available; no much larger clone lies one base away.

This receptor chain uses TRBV5-6 and TRBJ1-6; a confident D gene designation cannot be given. Sequencing used CD4+ or CD8+ T cells sorted from blood, obtained in a trial of the OX40 agonist ivuxolimab. The sequence was obtained from an adult with an advanced solid tumor such as melanoma, head and neck, liver or kidney cancer. At the DNA level, the sequence is TGTGCCAGCAGCTTCGATCAGGCTCACTATAATTCACCCCTCCACTTT. Translated, it gives CASSFDQAHYNSPLHF.